Listed below are T cell receptor beta chains from one sample, sequenced in a study of early T cells in non-severe SARS-CoV-2 infection. A single record per CDR3 protein comes from TCRdb applying MiXCR to the 5' RACE reads. Seen here are some 100,000 distinct CDR3 sequences, about 14% observed once, and the top ten hold about 0.59%. Sequenced: whole blood. The source of these receptors is an adult who was a healthcare worker with PCR-confirmed SARS-CoV-2 infection or an uninfected control (not recorded which). Each CDR3 is given without its conserved first and last residue.

cdr3_aa	j_call	v_call	cdr3_length
ASSQDFEIAGETQY	TRBJ2-5	TRBV14	14
ASSHSTNTQY	TRBJ2-3	TRBV3-1	10
ASSPEDTQY	TRBJ2-3	TRBV12-3/TRBV12-4	9
ASSLGQGGTDTQY	TRBJ2-3	TRBV7-2	13
ASSPDYLSTDTQY	TRBJ2-3	TRBV18	13
ATKLYGPGTGDTEAF	TRBJ1-1	TRBV7-2	15
ASSLGKGNEQF	TRBJ2-1	TRBV12-3/TRBV12-4	11
ASSYGTRTDTQY	TRBJ2-3	TRBV27	12
ASSLGAGGAAGELF	TRBJ2-2	TRBV11-2	14
ASSAPGQGYGYT	TRBJ1-2	TRBV12-3/TRBV12-4	12
SARNLLAGQGYNEQF	TRBJ2-1	TRBV20-1	15
ASNQRGQPVNTEAF	TRBJ1-1	TRBV7-8	14
ASSPRDRGPHEQF	TRBJ2-1	TRBV7-9	13
ASSPYGRETQY	TRBJ2-5	TRBV5-6	11
ASGQRFGGNQPQH	TRBJ1-5	TRBV12-5	13
SVGQGVDGYT	TRBJ1-2	TRBV29-1	10
ASSGGQAHQPQH	TRBJ1-5	TRBV6-1	12
ASSQVGTGPMNTEAF	TRBJ1-1	TRBV7-3	15
SVAIVQESTDTQY	TRBJ2-3	TRBV29-1	13
ASSQDSSGSTGPYQETQY	TRBJ2-5	TRBV3-1	18
ASERGQETQY	TRBJ2-5	TRBV2	10
SVVKDTEAF	TRBJ1-1	TRBV29-1	9
ASSLLGITQETQY	TRBJ2-5	TRBV5-5	13
ASSQRVTSEADTQY	TRBJ2-3	TRBV4-2	14
ASSQSPGPIRSTDTQY	TRBJ2-3	TRBV4-1	16
ASSGRERETQY	TRBJ2-5	TRBV19	11
ASSSGDRFRTGVVYNEQF	TRBJ2-1	TRBV11-3	18
SARDVQGGQPQH	TRBJ1-5	TRBV20-1	12
ASSVRPTGTDTQY	TRBJ2-3	TRBV9	13
ASIEGPTPSDTQY	TRBJ2-3	TRBV10-2	13
ASSKTLRLAGGADTQY	TRBJ2-3	TRBV9	16
ASRPDTRGGYT	TRBJ1-2	TRBV12-3/TRBV12-4	11
ASSSRISQETQY	TRBJ2-5	TRBV5-4	12
ASSQDQGYSPLH	TRBJ1-6	TRBV14	12
ASSTQATIY	TRBJ1-3	TRBV3-1	9
ASRDPFPITTEINSGNTIY	TRBJ1-3	TRBV6-6	19
SAQGAGWNTEAF	TRBJ1-1	TRBV20-1	12
ASSKQGLDGYT	TRBJ1-2	TRBV7-6	11
ASSLSYEQF	TRBJ2-1	TRBV7-8	9
ASSSAGTTDTQY	TRBJ2-3	TRBV5-1	12
ASSQGDSHNSPLH	TRBJ1-6	TRBV3-1	13
ASSPPGQGRGIQY	TRBJ2-4	TRBV18	13
ASSILGRANQPQH	TRBJ1-5	TRBV19	13
AWTQGLTDTQY	TRBJ2-3	TRBV30	11
SVAKDTNSPLH	TRBJ1-6	TRBV29-1	11
ASSQNTGSYGYT	TRBJ1-2	TRBV3-1	12
SVEGITLAIYNEQF	TRBJ2-1	TRBV29-1	14
ASSASGTGPYNEQF	TRBJ2-1	TRBV10-1	14
ASSQVFSGGGTDTQY	TRBJ2-3	TRBV4-1	15
ASSPTYGTTVSGANVLT	TRBJ2-6	TRBV18	17
ASRPAGTDTQY	TRBJ2-3	TRBV5-8	11
ASSRVGGGTNEKLF	TRBJ1-4	TRBV3-1	14
ANLLGQGRGGETQY	TRBJ2-5	TRBV27	14
ASSTGYYQPQH	TRBJ1-5	TRBV28	11
ASSLRGPQY	TRBJ2-5	TRBV14	9
ASSLGQGAYNEQF	TRBJ2-1	TRBV11-2	13
ASSPRQGSGTGELF	TRBJ2-2	TRBV5-1	14